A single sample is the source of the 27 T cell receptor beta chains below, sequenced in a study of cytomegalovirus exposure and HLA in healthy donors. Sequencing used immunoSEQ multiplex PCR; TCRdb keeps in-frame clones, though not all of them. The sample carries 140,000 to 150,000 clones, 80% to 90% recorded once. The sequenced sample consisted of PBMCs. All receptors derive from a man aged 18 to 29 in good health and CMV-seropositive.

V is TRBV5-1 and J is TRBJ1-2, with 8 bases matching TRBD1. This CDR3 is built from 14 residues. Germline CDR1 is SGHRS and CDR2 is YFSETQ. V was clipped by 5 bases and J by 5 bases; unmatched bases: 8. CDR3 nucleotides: TGCGCCAGCAGTACTTCAGGGGGCGGGTATGGCTACACCTTC. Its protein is CASSTSGGGYGYTF.

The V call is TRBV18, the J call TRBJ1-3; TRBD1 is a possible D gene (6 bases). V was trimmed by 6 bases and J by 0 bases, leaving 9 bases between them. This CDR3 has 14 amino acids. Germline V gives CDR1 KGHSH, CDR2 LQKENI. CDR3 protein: CASSPDSSGNTIYF. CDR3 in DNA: TGTGCCAGCTCTCCGGACAGCTCTGGAAACACCATATATTTT.

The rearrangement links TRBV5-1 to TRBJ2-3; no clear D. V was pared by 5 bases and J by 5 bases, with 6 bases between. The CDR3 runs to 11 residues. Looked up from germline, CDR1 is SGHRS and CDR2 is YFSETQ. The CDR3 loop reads CASSIKDTQYF. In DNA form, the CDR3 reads TGCGCCAGCAGTATTAAAGATACGCAGTATTTT.

The CDR3: CASSPSLSYEQYF. The CDR3 DNA follows: TGCGCCAGCAGCCCCTCATTGAGCTACGAGCAGTACTTC. The chain is built from TRBV5-1 and TRBJ2-7; D unclear. The CDR3 spans 13 residues. CDR1 is SGHRS, CDR2 YFSETQ, per germline. V was cut by 4 bases and J by 3 bases, with 11 bases left in between.

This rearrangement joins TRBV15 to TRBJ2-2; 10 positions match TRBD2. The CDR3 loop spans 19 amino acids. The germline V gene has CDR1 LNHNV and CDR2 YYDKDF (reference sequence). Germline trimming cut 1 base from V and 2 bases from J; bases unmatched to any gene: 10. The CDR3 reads CATSRAGNSGGLNTGELFF. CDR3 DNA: TGTGCCACCAGCAGAGCCGGGAATAGCGGGGGGCTAAACACCGGGGAGCTGTTTTTT.

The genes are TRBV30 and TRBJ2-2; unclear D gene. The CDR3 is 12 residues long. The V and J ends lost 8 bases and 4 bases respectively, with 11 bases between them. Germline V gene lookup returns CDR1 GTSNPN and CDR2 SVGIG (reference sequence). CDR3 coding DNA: TGTGCCCGGAACGCGGCCACCGGGGAGCTGTTTTTT. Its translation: CARNAATGELFF. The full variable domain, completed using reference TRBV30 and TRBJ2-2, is SQTIHQWPATLVQPVGSPLSLECTVEGTSNPNLYWYRQAAGRGLQLLFYSVGIGQISSEVPQNLSASRPQDRQFILSSKKLLLSDSGFYLCARNAATGELFFGEGSRLTVL.

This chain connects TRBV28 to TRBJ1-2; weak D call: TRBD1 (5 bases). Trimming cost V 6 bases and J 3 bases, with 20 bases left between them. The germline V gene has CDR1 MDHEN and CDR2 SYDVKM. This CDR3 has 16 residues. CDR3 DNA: TGTGCCAGCAGCCTGCGGGGTGGGGCACGATACTATGGCTACACCTTC. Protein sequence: CASSLRGGARYYGYTF.

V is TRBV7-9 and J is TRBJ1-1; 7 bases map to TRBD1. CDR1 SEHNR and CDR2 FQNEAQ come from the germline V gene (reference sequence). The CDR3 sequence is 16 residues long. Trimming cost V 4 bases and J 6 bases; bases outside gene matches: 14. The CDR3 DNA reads TGTGCCAGCAGCTCTTACAGGGGAAGAGACTGGGCTGAAGCTTTCTTT. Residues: CASSSYRGRDWAEAFF.

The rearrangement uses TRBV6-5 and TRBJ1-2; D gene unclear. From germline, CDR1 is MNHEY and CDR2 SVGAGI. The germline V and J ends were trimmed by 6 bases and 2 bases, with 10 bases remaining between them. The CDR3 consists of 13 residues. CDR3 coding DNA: TGTGCCAGCAGCCCCCCGGGGAACTATGGCTACACCTTC. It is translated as CASSPPGNYGYTF.

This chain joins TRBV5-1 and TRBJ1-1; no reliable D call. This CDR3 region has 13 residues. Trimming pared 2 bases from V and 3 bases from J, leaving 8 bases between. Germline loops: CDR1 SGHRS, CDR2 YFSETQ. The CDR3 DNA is TGCGCCAGCAGCTTCCCACCGGACACTGAAGCTTTCTTT. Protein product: CASSFPPDTEAFF.

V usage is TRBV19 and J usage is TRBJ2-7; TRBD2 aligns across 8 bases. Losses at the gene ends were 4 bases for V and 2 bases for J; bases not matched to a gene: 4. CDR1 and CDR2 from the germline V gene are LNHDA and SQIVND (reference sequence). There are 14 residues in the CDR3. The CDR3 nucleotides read TGTGCCAGTAGTAGCCAGCGGGGGACCTACGAGCAGTACTTC. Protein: CASSSQRGTYEQYF. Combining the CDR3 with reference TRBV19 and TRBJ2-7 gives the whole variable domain DGGITQSPKYLFRKEGQNVTLSCEQNLNHDAMYWYRQDPGQGLRLIYYSQIVNDFQKGDIAEGYSVSREKKESFPLTVTSAQKNPTAFYLCASSSQRGTYEQYFGPGTRLTVT.

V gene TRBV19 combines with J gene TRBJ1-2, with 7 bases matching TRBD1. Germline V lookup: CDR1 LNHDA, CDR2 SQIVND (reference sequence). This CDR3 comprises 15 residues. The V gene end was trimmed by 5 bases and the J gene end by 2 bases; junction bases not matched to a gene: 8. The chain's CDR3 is CASSLGTERNYGYTF. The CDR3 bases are TGTGCCAGTAGTCTGGGGACAGAAAGAAACTATGGCTACACCTTC. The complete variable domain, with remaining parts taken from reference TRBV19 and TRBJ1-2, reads DGGITQSPKYLFRKEGQNVTLSCEQNLNHDAMYWYRQDPGQGLRLIYYSQIVNDFQKGDIAEGYSVSREKKESFPLTVTSAQKNPTAFYLCASSLGTERNYGYTFGSGTRLTVV.

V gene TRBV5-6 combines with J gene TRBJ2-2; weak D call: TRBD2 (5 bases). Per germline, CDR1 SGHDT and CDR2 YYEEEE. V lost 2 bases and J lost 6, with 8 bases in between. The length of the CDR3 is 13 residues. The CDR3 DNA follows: TGTGCCAGCAGCTTCCGGGGTTCCGGGGAGCTGTTTTTT. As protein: CASSFRGSGELFF.

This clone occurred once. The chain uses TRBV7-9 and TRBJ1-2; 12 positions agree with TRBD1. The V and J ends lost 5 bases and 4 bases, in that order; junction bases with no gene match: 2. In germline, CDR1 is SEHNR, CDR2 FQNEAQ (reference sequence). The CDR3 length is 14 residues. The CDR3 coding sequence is TGTGCCAGCAGCCCGGGACAGGGGGCCTATGGCTACACCTTC. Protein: CASSPGQGAYGYTF.

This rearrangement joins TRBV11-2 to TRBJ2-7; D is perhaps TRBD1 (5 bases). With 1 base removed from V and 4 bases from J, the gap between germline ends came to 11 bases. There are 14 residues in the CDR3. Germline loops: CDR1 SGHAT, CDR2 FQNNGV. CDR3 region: CASSLGGSGYEQYF. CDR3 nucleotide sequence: TGTGCCAGCAGCTTAGGAGGATCAGGGTACGAGCAGTACTTC.

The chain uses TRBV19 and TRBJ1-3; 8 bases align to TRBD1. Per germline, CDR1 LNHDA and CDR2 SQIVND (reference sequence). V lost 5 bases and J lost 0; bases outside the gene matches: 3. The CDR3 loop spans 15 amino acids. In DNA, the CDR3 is TGTGCCAGTAGTCCCGACAGGGGCTCTGGAAACACCATATATTTT. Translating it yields CASSPDRGSGNTIYF.

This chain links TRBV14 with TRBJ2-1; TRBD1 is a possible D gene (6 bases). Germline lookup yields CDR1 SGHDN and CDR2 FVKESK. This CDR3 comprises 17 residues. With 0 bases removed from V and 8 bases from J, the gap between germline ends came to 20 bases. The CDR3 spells CASSQDLAWGQWDEQFF. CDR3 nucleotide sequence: TGTGCCAGCAGCCAAGATTTGGCTTGGGGACAATGGGATGAGCAGTTCTTC.

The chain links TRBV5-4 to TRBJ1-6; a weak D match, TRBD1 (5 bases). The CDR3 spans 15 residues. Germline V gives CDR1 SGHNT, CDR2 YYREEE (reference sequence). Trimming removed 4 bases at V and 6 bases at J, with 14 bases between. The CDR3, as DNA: TGTGCCAGCAGCCCGGAGGGGACTCTTAATTCACCCCTCCACTTT. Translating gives CASSPEGTLNSPLHF. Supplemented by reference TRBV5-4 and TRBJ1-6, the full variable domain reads ETGVTQSPTHLIKTRGQQVTLRCSSQSGHNTVSWYQQALGQGPQFIFQYYREEENGRGNFPPRFSGLQFPNYSSELNVNALELDDSALYLCASSPEGTLNSPLHFGNGTRLTVT.

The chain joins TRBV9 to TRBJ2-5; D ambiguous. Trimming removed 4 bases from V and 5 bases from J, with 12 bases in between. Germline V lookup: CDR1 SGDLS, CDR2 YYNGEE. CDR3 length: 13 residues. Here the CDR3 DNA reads TGTGCCAGCAGCCCCGGTGCGGAGGAGACCCAGTACTTC. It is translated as CASSPGAEETQYF.

The CDR3 DNA sequence: TGTGCCAGCAGTGAAGCGCCTTCGGGTGGAAACACCATATATTTT. Amino acid sequence: CASSEAPSGGNTIYF. V is TRBV6-1 and J is TRBJ1-3; D ambiguous. The germline gives CDR1 MNHNS, CDR2 SASEGT. V gave up 0 bases and J gave up 3 bases, with 9 bases separating them. The CDR3 is 15 residues long.

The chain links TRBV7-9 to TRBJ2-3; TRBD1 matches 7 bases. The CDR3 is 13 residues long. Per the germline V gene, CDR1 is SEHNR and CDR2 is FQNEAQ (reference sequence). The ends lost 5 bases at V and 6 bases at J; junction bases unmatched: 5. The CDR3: CASSPTGTDTQYF. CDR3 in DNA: TGTGCCAGCAGCCCGACAGGGACGGATACGCAGTATTTT.

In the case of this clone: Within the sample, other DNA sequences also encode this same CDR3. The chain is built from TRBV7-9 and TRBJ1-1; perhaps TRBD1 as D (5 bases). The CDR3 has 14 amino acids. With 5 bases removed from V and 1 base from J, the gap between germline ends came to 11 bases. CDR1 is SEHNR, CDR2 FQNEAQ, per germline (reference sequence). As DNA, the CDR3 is TGTGCCAGCAGCCCCGGGACTGAGAACACTGAAGCTTTCTTT. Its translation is CASSPGTENTEAFF.

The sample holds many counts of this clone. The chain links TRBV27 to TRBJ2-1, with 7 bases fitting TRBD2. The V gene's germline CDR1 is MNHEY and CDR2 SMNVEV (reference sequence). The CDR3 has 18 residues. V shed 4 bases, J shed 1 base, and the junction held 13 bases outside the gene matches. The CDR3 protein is CASSSRTSSVVSYNEQFF. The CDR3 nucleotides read TGTGCCAGCAGTTCGAGGACTAGTTCGGTTGTGTCCTACAATGAGCAGTTCTTC.

As DNA, the CDR3 is TGCGCCAGCAGCTTGGGGCCCTACAGAAACACAGATACGCAGTATTTT. Translating it yields CASSLGPYRNTDTQYF. V usage is TRBV5-1 and J usage is TRBJ2-3, with unresolved D. The germline V gene encodes CDR1 SGHRS and CDR2 YFSETQ. V gave up 0 bases and J gave up 2 bases, with 13 bases separating them. The CDR3 consists of 16 residues.

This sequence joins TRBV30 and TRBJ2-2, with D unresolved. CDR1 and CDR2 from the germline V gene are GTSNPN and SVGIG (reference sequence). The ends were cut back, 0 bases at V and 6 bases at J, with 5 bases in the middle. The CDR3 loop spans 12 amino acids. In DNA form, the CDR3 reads TGTGCCTGGAGTGTACTCCCCGGGGAGCTGTTTTTT. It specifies CAWSVLPGELFF.

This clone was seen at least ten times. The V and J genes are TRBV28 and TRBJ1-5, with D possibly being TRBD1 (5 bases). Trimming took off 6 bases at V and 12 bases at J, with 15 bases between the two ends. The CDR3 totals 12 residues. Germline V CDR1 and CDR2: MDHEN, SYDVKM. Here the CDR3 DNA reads TGTGCCAGCAGCACCGGGGGGTGGAACCAGCATTTT. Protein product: CASSTGGWNQHF. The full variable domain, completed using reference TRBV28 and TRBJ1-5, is DVKVTQSSRYLVKRTGEKVFLECVQDMDHENMFWYRQDPGLGLRLIYFSYDVKMKEKGDIPEGYSVSREKKERFSLILESASTNQTSMYLCASSTGGWNQHFGDGTRLSIL.

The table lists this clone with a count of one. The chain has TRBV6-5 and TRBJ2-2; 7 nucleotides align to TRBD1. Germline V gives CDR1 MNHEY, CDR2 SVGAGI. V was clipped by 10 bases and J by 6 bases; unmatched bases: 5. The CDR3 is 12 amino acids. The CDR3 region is CATTGVAGELFF. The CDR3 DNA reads TGTGCCACCACAGGGGTGGCCGGGGAGCTGTTTTTT.